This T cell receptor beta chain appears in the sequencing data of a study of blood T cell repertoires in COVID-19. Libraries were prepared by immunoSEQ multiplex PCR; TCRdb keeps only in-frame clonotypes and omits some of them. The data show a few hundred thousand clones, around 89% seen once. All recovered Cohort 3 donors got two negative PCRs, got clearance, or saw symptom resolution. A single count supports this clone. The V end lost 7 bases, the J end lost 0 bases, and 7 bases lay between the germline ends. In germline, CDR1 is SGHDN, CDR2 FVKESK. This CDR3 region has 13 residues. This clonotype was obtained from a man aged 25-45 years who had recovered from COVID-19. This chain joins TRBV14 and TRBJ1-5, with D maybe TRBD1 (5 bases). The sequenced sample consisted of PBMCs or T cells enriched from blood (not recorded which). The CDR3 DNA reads TGTGCCAGCAACAGGCGTAGCAATCAGCCCCAGCATTTT. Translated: CASNRRSNQPQHF.